This TCR beta chain appears in the sequencing data of a study of shared clonotypes between healthy human individuals. CDR1 and CDR2 from the germline V gene are SEHNR and FQNEAQ (reference sequence). V lost 0 bases to trimming and J lost 8 bases, with 7 bases between them. The CDR3 sequence is 12 residues long. The protocol was immunoSEQ multiplex PCR, while the TCRdb copy is restricted to in-frame clones and leaves out a portion. The sample has 2 million to 2.5 million clones; around 95% are singletons. Concerning this clone itself: Other DNA sequences from this sample encode an identical CDR3 as well.

The material sequenced was naive CD4+ T cells sorted from blood. Subset described: CD45RA+ positively selected. This chain connects TRBV7-9 to TRBJ1-1; D is unresolved. The origin of this receptor is a man younger than 35 in good health. The CDR3 loop reads CASSLALGEAFF. For the CDR3, the DNA is TGTGCCAGCAGCTTAGCTTTGGGCGAAGCTTTCTTT.